This TCR beta chain was found in a study of blood T cell repertoires in COVID-19. Profiling relied on immunoSEQ multiplex PCR, and the TCRdb table lists in-frame clones only, not all of them. Altogether about 140,000 clones are present, roughly 86% being singletons, with the ten largest covering around 8.2%. The CDR3 is 15 amino acids. V lost 0 bases and J lost 6, with 12 bases in between. CDR1 and CDR2 from the germline V gene are SGHRS and YFSETQ. Material for sequencing was peripheral blood. The V gene is TRBV5-1, the J gene TRBJ2-2; D is perhaps TRBD2 (6 bases). This TCR was recovered from a woman aged 55-75 years with acute or convalescent COVID-19. The CDR3 coding sequence is TGCGCCAGCAGCTTGGCTCAGACTAGGTCCGGGGAGCTGTTTTTT. Protein product: CASSLAQTRSGELFF.